This T cell receptor beta chain was profiled in a study of cytotoxic CD8 clonotypes in ibrutinib-treated CLL. Across the whole study: The subjects consisted of eleven to twelve relapsed/refractory and some 15 treatment-naive individuals, with 17 to 18 IGHV unmutated. Overall, roughly 25 responses were partial and 2 complete; following median 68 months, roughly 15 patients stayed remitted and some 12 progressed.

The CDR3 has 14 residues. The V end lost 1 base, the J end lost 7 bases, and 14 bases lay between the germline ends. The germline gives CDR1 SGDLS, CDR2 YYNGEE. Produced via immunoSEQ multiplex PCR; TCRdb's table is partial and in-frame only. The sample has some 100,000 clones, 58% seen once; the top ten hold approximately 35%. Sequenced here: PBMCs, sampled after 24 months of ibrutinib treatment. The receptor comes from a human donor with chronic lymphocytic leukemia. The gene calls are TRBV9 and TRBJ1-2; maybe TRBD1 (6 bases). This chain's CDR3 is CASSVNQGTSGYTF. DNA of the CDR3: TGTGCCAGCAGCGTAAATCAGGGGACGAGTGGCTACACCTTC.